These 20 T cell receptor beta chains came from one sample sequenced in a study of cytomegalovirus exposure and HLA in healthy donors. PCR amplification relied on 60 Vbeta primers (plus 13 Jbeta primers). The method was immunoSEQ multiplex PCR; TCRdb's version includes in-frame clones alone and lacks a portion of them. Among 200,000 to 300,000 clones listed, roughly 84% were seen once. The sample consisted of PBMCs. All receptors derive from a girl aged 2-10 years in good health and CMV-seronegative.

The V gene is TRBV5-1, the J gene TRBJ2-5, with unresolved D. With 2 bases removed from V and 3 bases from J, the gap between germline ends came to 2 bases. The CDR3 spans 11 residues. Germline V gives CDR1 SGHRS, CDR2 YFSETQ. CDR3: CASSFKETQYF. CDR3 nucleotide sequence: TGCGCCAGCAGCTTTAAAGAGACCCAGTACTTC.

This chain links TRBV25-1 with TRBJ2-5; TRBD1 matches at 9 bases. V was clipped by 3 bases and J by 3 bases; unmatched bases: 5. This CDR3 contains 15 residues. Germline loops: CDR1 MGHDK, CDR2 SYGVNS. The CDR3 protein is CASSDPGQGKETQYF. CDR3 bases: TGTGCCAGCAGTGATCCCGGACAGGGGAAAGAGACCCAGTACTTC.

The V and J genes are TRBV4-2 and TRBJ2-7; no reliable D call. Germline loops: CDR1 LGHNA, CDR2 YNFKEQ. The germline V and J ends were trimmed by 0 bases and 0 bases, with 6 bases remaining between them. CDR3 size: 14 residues. The CDR3 DNA reads TGTGCCAGCAGCCAAGAACAGCTCTCCTACGAGCAGTACTTC. Translated, it gives CASSQEQLSYEQYF.

This chain connects TRBV19 to TRBJ2-5; 13 nucleotides match TRBD2. V shed 5 bases, J shed 5 bases, and the junction held 8 bases outside the gene matches. The CDR3 runs to 16 residues. CDR1 is LNHDA, CDR2 SQIVND, per germline (reference sequence). The CDR3 sequence is CASSPTSGGATETQYF. In DNA, the CDR3 is TGTGCCAGTAGTCCCACTAGCGGGGGGGCCACGGAGACCCAGTACTTC.

This chain connects TRBV19 to TRBJ1-2; TRBD1 agrees at 12 bases. The length of the CDR3 is 15 residues. After removal of 4 bases from V and 4 bases from J, the junction contained 4 bases not matched to a gene. CDR1 and CDR2 (germline): LNHDA, SQIVND (reference sequence). CDR3 amino acids: CASSKGQGATYGYTF. CDR3 nucleotides: TGTGCCAGTAGTAAGGGACAGGGGGCAACCTATGGCTACACCTTC. Full variable domain (outside the CDR3, taken from reference TRBV19 and TRBJ1-2): DGGITQSPKYLFRKEGQNVTLSCEQNLNHDAMYWYRQDPGQGLRLIYYSQIVNDFQKGDIAEGYSVSREKKESFPLTVTSAQKNPTAFYLCASSKGQGATYGYTFGSGTRLTVV.

The J gene is TRBJ2-1, the V gene TRBV4-2, with TRBD2 matching 15 bases. Germline values: CDR1 LGHNA, CDR2 YNFKEQ. V lost 3 bases, J lost 8 bases, and 5 bases stayed unmatched. The CDR3 consists of 16 residues. The CDR3 DNA sequence: TGTGCCAGCAGCCACCTGGGACTAGCGGGGGGCGATGAGCAGTTCTTC. It yields the protein CASSHLGLAGGDEQFF.

This clone was seen a few times. This CDR3 is also generated by other DNA sequences in the sample. CDR3 DNA: TGTGCCAGTAGTATCGCGGGGAGCTCCTACAATGAGCAGTTCTTC. Protein: CASSIAGSSYNEQFF. This rearrangement joins TRBV19 to TRBJ2-1; tentative D call: TRBD2 (6 bases). Per the germline V gene, CDR1 is LNHDA and CDR2 is SQIVND (reference sequence). The CDR3 has 15 amino acids. V was trimmed by 3 bases and J by 0 bases, leaving 9 bases between them.

V and J are TRBV7-2 and TRBJ2-3, with D unclear. The CDR3 consists of 14 residues. The V and J ends lost 0 bases and 5 bases respectively, with 9 bases between them. CDR1 is SGHTA and CDR2 is FQGNSA in the germline V gene. The CDR3 DNA follows: TGTGCCAGCAGCTTAGCGCAGTCCAGAGATACGCAGTATTTT. This sequence encodes CASSLAQSRDTQYF. The variable domain in full, with the rest retrieved from reference TRBV7-2 and TRBJ2-3, is GAGVSQSPSNKVTEKGKDVELRCDPISGHTALYWYRQSLGQGLEFLIYFQGNSAPDKSGLPSDRFSAERTGGSVSTLTIQRTQQEDSAVYLCASSLAQSRDTQYFGPGTRLTVL.

In DNA, the CDR3 is TGTGCCAGCAGCTTTAAGGGGACTAGCGGCTACTTAATTTACAATGAGCAGTTCTTC. This encodes CASSFKGTSGYLIYNEQFF. The V call is TRBV5-6, the J call TRBJ2-1; TRBD2 agrees at 11 bases. Germline CDR1 is SGHDT and CDR2 is YYEEEE. The CDR3 sequence is 19 residues long. With 2 bases clipped from V and 4 bases from J, the junction kept 14 bases outside the gene matches.

The chain carries TRBV9 and TRBJ2-2; D gene uncertain. The ends were cut back, 4 bases at V and 2 bases at J, with 3 bases in the middle. CDR3 size: 12 residues. The germline V gene has CDR1 SGDLS and CDR2 YYNGEE. In DNA, the CDR3 is TGTGCCAGCAGCCCTAACACCGGGGAGCTGTTTTTT. Encoded protein: CASSPNTGELFF.

This clone has a handful of counts. This sequence joins TRBV6-1 and TRBJ1-3, with 8 bases lining up with TRBD1. This CDR3 is 17 amino acids long. Germline trimming cut 0 bases from V and 3 bases from J; bases unmatched to any gene: 7. Germline CDR1 MNHNS, CDR2 SASEGT. The CDR3 protein is CASSEARTGWNGNTIYF. In DNA, the CDR3 is TGTGCCAGCAGTGAAGCTAGGACAGGGTGGAATGGAAACACCATATATTTT.

This chain joins TRBV6-1 and TRBJ1-2, with D unclear. Trimming left V 5 bases short and J 8 bases short, with 15 bases between. Per germline, CDR1 MNHNS and CDR2 SASEGT. This CDR3 is 13 amino acids long. The CDR3 is CASSFLLGSGYTF. The DNA of the CDR3 is TGTGCCAGCAGTTTTCTACTCGGGTCCGGCTACACCTTC.

V usage is TRBV15 and J usage is TRBJ2-7, with 10 bases aligning to TRBD1. The CDR3 length is 15 residues. Trimming cost V 5 bases and J 7 bases; bases outside gene matches: 11. Germline values: CDR1 LNHNV, CDR2 YYDKDF (reference sequence). The CDR3 is CATSPRRDRGREQYF. Written as DNA, the CDR3 is TGTGCCACCAGCCCTCGACGGGACAGGGGCAGGGAGCAGTACTTC.

This chain uses TRBV10-3 with TRBJ2-7; TRBD1 might be the D (6 bases). The V gene's germline CDR1 is ENHRY and CDR2 SYGVKD. V was trimmed by 0 bases and J by 0 bases, leaving 9 bases between them. The length of the CDR3 is 15 residues. The CDR3: CAISESDRPSYEQYF. Written as DNA, the CDR3 is TGTGCCATCAGTGAGTCTGACAGGCCCTCCTACGAGCAGTACTTC.

The CDR3 reads CAISESGGEAFF. CDR3 sequence (DNA): TGTGCCATCAGTGAGTCCGGAGGTGAAGCTTTCTTT. J is TRBJ1-1 and V is TRBV10-3; the D is unclear. The CDR3 consists of 12 residues. Trimming removed 0 bases at V and 7 bases at J, with 6 bases between. Germline V gene data show CDR1 as ENHRY and CDR2 as SYGVKD.

The rearrangement joins TRBV6-1 to TRBJ2-7, with 9 bases aligning to TRBD2. The CDR3 is made up of 14 amino acids. Germline-derived CDR1 and CDR2 are MNHNS and SASEGT. V dropped 7 bases and J dropped 3; count of bases not matched to a gene: 7. CDR3 bases: TGTGCCAGCAAGGAATATAGCGGGGGCTACGAGCAGTACTTC. This translates into CASKEYSGGYEQYF.

In DNA, the CDR3 is TGCGCCAGCAGCCTCCGGGAGACTCGCGGGAGAGAGACCCAGTACTTC. Translated: CASSLRETRGRETQYF. The chain couples TRBV4-1 to TRBJ2-5; 7 bases map to TRBD2. The V gene end was trimmed by 4 bases and the J gene end by 4 bases; junction bases not matched to a gene: 12. The CDR3 runs 16 residues. Per the germline V gene, CDR1 is MGHRA and CDR2 is YSYEKL.

The chain uses TRBV10-2 and TRBJ2-3; D may be TRBD2 (6 bases). CDR1 WSHSY and CDR2 SAAADI come from the germline V gene. V lost 4 bases and J lost 0, with 11 bases in between. The CDR3 totals 15 residues. The CDR3 DNA is TGCGCCAGCAGTGTGCGCGGGGCTAGCACAGATACGCAGTATTTT. Its translation: CASSVRGASTDTQYF.

This chain connects TRBV5-6 to TRBJ1-2; D gene unclear. CDR1 and CDR2 (germline): SGHDT, YYEEEE. The V gene lost 1 base and the J gene lost 8 bases, with 12 bases spanning the gap. The CDR3 has 13 amino acids. The CDR3 nucleotides are TGTGCCAGCAGCTTGAAAGCCGCGGGGGGCTACACCTTC. Encoded protein: CASSLKAAGGYTF.

This clone was found once. V is TRBV25-1 and J is TRBJ2-4, with 8 bases identical to TRBD2. Germline assignment: CDR1 MGHDK and CDR2 SYGVNS. The ends lost 4 bases at V and 3 bases at J; junction bases unmatched: 5. The CDR3 spans 15 residues. CDR3 bases: TGTGCCAGCAGTGGCCGGGAGGGGGTCAAAAACATTCAGTACTTC. Its protein product is CASSGREGVKNIQYF.